The T cell receptor beta chain under discussion was sequenced for a study of cytotoxic CD8 clonotypes in ibrutinib-treated CLL. Background on the study: Response samples were drawn at a median of about twelve months of treatment, range 6 to 36. On average, 94,082 productive rearrangements and just over 250,000 productive templates per sample. Points from the study as a whole: Clonality went up at the time of ibrutinib response, stayed stable in sustained remission, and later dropped back toward its baseline level at progression.

A remark on this clone: Its cognate antigen is unknown.

The CDR3 is 14 residues long. Trimming at V came to 4 bases and at J to 3 bases, leaving 3 bases not matched to a gene. Germline CDR1 reads SGHDT; CDR2 reads YYEEEE. Method: immunoSEQ multiplex PCR; TCRdb's copy keeps in-frame clones and lacks some. Of about 270,000 clones listed, roughly 76% are singletons. The sample in question was PBMCs, obtained at disease progression, from a patient treated with ibrutinib. This TCR was sampled from a human donor with chronic lymphocytic leukemia. V usage is TRBV5-6 and J usage is TRBJ1-5; TRBD1 aligns across 8 bases. CDR3 DNA sequence: TGTGCCAGCAGCCAGGACAGGGTCAATCAGCCCCAGCATTTT. Protein: CASSQDRVNQPQHF.